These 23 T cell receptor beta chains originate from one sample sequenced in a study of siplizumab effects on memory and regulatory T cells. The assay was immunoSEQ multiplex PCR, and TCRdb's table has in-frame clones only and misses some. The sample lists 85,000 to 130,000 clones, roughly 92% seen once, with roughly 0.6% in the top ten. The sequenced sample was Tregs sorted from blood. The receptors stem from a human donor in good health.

The CDR3 reads CASSLGRLDGRYEQYF. CDR3 in DNA: TGTGCCAGCAGCTTGGGTCGACTAGATGGTCGCTACGAGCAGTACTTC. This chain connects TRBV5-4 to TRBJ2-7, with D perhaps matching TRBD2 (6 bases). The germline V and J ends were trimmed by 0 bases and 3 bases, with 16 bases remaining between them. The CDR3 length is 16 residues. Per the germline V gene, CDR1 is SGHNT and CDR2 is YYREEE (reference sequence). The variable domain in full, completed from reference TRBV5-4 and TRBJ2-7, reads ETGVTQSPTHLIKTRGQQVTLRCSSQSGHNTVSWYQQALGQGPQFIFQYYREEENGRGNFPPRFSGLQFPNYSSELNVNALELDDSALYLCASSLGRLDGRYEQYFGPGTRLTVT.

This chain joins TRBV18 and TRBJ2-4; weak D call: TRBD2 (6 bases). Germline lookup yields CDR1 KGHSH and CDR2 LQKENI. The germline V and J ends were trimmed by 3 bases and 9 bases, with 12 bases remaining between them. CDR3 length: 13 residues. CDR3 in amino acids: CASSPPVGGIQYF. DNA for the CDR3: TGTGCCAGCTCACCTCCCGTCGGGGGCATTCAGTACTTC.

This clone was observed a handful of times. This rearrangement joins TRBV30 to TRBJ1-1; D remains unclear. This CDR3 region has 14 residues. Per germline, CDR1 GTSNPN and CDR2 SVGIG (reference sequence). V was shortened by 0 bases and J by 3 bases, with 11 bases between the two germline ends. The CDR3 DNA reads TGTGCCTGGAGTGTACTCCTAAGCGACACTGAAGCTTTCTTT. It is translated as CAWSVLLSDTEAFF.

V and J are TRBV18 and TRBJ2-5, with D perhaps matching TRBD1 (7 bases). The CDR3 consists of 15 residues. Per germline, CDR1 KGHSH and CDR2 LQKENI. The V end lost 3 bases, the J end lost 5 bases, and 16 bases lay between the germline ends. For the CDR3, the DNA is TGTGCCAGCTCACCGTCGACAGGGAGGTTCGAGACCCAGTACTTC. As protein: CASSPSTGRFETQYF.

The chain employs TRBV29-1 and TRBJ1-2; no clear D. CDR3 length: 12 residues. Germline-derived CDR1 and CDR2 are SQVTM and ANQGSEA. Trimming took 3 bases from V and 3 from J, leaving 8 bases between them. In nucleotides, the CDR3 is TGCAGCGTTGATGGGTCAGACTATGGCTACACCTTC. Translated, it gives CSVDGSDYGYTF.

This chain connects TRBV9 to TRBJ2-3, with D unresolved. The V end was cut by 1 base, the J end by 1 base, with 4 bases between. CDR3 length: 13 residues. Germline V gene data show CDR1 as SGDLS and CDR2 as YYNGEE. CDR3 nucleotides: TGTGCCAGCAGCGTACATGGCACAGATACGCAGTATTTT. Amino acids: CASSVHGTDTQYF.

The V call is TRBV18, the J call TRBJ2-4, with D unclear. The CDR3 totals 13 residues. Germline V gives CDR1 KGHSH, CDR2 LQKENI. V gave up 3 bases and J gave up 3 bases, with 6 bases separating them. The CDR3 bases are TGTGCCAGCTCACCGGTGGTCAAAAACATTCAGTACTTC. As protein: CASSPVVKNIQYF.

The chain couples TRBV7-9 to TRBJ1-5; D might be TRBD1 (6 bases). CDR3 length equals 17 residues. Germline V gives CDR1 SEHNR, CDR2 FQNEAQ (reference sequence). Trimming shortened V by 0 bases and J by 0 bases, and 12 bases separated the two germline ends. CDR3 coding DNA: TGTGCCAGCAGCTTAGCGGGGGGCTCTTATAGCAATCAGCCCCAGCATTTT. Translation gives CASSLAGGSYSNQPQHF.

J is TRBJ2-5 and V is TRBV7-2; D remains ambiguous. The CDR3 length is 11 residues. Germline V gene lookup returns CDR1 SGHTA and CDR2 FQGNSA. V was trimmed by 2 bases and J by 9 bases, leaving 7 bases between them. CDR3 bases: TGTGCCAGCAGCTTACGATCGGCCCAGTACTTC. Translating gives CASSLRSAQYF.

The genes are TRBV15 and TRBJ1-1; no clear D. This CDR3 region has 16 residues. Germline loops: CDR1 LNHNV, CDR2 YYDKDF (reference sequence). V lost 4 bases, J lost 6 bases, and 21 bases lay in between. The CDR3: CATSTINVIGLAEAFF. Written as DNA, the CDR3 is TGTGCCACCAGCACCATAAATGTGATAGGGTTGGCTGAAGCTTTCTTT.

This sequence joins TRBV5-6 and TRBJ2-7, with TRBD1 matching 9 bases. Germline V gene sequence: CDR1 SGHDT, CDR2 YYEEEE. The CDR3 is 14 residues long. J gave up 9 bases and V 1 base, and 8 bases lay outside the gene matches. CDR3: CASSLSGQGRRQYF. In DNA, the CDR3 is TGTGCCAGCAGCTTGTCTGGACAGGGGAGACGGCAGTACTTC.

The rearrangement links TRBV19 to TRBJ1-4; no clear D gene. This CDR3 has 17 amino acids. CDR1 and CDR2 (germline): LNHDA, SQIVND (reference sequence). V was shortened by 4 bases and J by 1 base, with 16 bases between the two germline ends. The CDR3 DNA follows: TGTGCCAGTAGTAGGAATAAACCCCGGGTAACTAATGAAAAACTGTTTTTT. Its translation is CASSRNKPRVTNEKLFF. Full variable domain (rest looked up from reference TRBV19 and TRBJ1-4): DGGITQSPKYLFRKEGQNVTLSCEQNLNHDAMYWYRQDPGQGLRLIYYSQIVNDFQKGDIAEGYSVSREKKESFPLTVTSAQKNPTAFYLCASSRNKPRVTNEKLFFGSGTQLSVL.

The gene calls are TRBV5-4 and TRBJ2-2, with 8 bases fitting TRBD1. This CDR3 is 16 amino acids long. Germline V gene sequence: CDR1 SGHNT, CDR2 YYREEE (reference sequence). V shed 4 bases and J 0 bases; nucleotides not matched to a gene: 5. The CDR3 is CASSKTGAANTGELFF. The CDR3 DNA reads TGTGCCAGCAGCAAGACAGGGGCCGCGAACACCGGGGAGCTGTTTTTT.

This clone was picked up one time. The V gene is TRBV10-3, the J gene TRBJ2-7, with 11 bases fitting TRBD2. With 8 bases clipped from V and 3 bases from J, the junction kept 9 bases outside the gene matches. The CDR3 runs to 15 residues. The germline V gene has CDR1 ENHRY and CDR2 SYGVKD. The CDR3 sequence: CAIGIAGGPNYEQYF. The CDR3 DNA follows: TGTGCCATCGGGATAGCGGGAGGGCCGAACTACGAGCAGTACTTC.

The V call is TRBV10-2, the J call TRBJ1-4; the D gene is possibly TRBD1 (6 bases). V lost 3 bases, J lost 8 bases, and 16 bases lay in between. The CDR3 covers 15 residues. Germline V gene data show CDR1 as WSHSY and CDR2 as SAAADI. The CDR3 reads CASSDPVGGLEKLFF. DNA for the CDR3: TGCGCCAGCAGTGACCCCGTAGGGGGGCTAGAAAAACTGTTTTTT.

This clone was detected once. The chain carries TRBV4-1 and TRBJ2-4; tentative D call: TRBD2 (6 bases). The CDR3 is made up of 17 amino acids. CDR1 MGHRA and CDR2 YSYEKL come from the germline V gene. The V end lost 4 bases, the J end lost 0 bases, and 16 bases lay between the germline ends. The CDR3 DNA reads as TGCGCCAGCAGCCGGGGAATAGCGGATTTAGCCAAAAACATTCAGTACTTC. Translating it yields CASSRGIADLAKNIQYF.

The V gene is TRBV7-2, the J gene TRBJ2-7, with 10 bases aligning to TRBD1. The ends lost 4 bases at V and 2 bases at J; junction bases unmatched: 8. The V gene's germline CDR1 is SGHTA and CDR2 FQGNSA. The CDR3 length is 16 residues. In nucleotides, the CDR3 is TGTGCCAGCAGCTCGATCCGGGACAGGGGAGCCTACGAGCAGTACTTC. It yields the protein CASSSIRDRGAYEQYF.

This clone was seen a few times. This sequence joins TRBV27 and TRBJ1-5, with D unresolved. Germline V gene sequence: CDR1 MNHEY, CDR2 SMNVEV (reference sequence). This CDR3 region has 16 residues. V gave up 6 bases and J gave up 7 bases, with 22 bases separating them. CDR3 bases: TGTGCCAGCAGGAGAACCGGGATCATCACGGGGCAGCCCCAGCATTTT. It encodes CASRRTGIITGQPQHF.

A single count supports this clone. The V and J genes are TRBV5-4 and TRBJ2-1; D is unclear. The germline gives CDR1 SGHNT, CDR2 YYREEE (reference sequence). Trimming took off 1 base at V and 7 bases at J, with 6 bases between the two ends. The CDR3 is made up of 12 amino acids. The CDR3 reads CASSLFQNEQFF. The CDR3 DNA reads TGTGCCAGCAGCTTGTTCCAGAATGAGCAGTTCTTC.

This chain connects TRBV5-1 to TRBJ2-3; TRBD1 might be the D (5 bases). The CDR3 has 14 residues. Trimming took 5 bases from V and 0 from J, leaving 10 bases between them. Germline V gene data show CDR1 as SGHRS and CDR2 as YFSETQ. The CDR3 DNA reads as TGCGCCAGCAGTCGACAGTATAGCACAGATACGCAGTATTTT. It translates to CASSRQYSTDTQYF.

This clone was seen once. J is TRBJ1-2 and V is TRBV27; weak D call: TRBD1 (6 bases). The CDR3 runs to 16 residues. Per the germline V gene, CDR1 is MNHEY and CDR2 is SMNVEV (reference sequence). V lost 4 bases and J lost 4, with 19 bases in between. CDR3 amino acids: CASSSFTGFGLYGYTF. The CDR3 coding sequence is TGTGCCAGCAGTTCCTTCACAGGGTTCGGACTCTATGGCTACACCTTC.

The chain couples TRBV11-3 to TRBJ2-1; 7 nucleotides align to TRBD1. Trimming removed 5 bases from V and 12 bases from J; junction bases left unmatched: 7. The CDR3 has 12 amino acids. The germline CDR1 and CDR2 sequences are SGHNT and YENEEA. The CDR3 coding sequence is TGTGCCAGCAGCGTGACAGGGACGGTGCAGTTCTTC. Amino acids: CASSVTGTVQFF.

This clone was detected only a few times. CDR3 region: CASSTLPLPLYEQYF. The CDR3 region has the DNA TGTGCCAGCAGCACCCTACCTCTACCCCTCTACGAGCAGTACTTC. The chain carries TRBV9 and TRBJ2-7; D unresolved. V shed 4 bases and J shed 3 bases, with 17 bases lying between them. The CDR3 length is 15 residues. Germline V CDR1 and CDR2: SGDLS, YYNGEE.